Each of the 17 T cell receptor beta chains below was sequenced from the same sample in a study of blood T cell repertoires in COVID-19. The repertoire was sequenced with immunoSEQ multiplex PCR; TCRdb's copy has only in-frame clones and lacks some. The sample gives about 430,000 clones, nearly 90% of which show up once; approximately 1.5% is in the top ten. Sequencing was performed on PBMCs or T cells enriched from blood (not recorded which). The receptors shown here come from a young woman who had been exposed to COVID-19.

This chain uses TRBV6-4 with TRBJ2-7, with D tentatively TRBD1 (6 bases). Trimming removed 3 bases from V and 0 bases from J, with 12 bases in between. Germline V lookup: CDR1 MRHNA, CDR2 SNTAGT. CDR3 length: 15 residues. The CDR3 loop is CASSDRQGRSYEQYF. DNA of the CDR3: TGTGCCAGCAGTGATCGGCAGGGGCGCTCCTACGAGCAGTACTTC.

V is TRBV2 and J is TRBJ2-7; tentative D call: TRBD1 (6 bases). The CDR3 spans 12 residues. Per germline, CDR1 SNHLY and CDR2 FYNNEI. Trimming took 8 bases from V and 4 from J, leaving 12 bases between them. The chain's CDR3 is CASRDTVYEQYF. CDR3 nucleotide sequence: TGTGCCAGCCGGGACACTGTTTACGAGCAGTACTTC.

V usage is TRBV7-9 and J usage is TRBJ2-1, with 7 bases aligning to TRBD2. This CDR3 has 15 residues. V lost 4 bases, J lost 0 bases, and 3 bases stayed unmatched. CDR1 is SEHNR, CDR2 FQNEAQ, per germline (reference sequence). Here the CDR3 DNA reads TGTGCCAGCAGCTGGAGCGGGAACTCCTACAATGAGCAGTTCTTC. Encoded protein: CASSWSGNSYNEQFF.

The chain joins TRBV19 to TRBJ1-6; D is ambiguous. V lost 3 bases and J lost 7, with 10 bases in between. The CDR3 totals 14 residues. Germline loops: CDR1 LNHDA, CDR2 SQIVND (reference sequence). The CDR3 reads CASSMGGTNSPLHF. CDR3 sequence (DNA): TGTGCCAGTAGTATGGGAGGAACCAATTCACCCCTCCACTTT.

CDR3 region: CASSQERAAQYF. The CDR3 DNA is TGTGCCAGCAGCCAAGAGAGGGCGGCCCAGTACTTC. The V and J genes are TRBV14 and TRBJ2-5, with D perhaps TRBD2 (5 bases). This CDR3 has 12 amino acids. V was trimmed by 0 bases and J by 9 bases, leaving 8 bases between them. CDR1 SGHDN and CDR2 FVKESK come from the germline V gene.

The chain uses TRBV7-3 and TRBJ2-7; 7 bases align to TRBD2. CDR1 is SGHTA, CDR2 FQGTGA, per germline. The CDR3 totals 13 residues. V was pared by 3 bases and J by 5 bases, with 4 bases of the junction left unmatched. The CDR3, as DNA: TGTGCCAGCAGCTTCAGCGGGGAACACGAGCAGTACTTC. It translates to CASSFSGEHEQYF.

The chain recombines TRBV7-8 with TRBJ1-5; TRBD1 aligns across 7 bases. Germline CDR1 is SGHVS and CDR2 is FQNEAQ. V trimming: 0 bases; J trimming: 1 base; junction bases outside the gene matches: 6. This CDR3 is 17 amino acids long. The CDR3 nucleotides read TGTGCCAGCAGCTTAGCGAGGGTACAGGGGAGCAATCAGCCCCAGCATTTT. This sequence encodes CASSLARVQGSNQPQHF. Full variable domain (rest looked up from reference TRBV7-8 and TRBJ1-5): GAGVSQSPRYKVAKRGQDVALRCDPISGHVSLFWYQQALGQGPEFLTYFQNEAQLDKSGLPSDRFFAERPEGSVSTLKIQRTQQEDSAVYLCASSLARVQGSNQPQHFGDGTRLSIL.

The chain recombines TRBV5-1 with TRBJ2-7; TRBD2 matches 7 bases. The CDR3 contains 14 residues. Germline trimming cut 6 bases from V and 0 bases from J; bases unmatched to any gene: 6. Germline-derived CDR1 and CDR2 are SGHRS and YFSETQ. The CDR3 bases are TGCGCCAGCACCGTAAGCGGGGTCTCCTACGAGCAGTACTTC. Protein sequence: CASTVSGVSYEQYF. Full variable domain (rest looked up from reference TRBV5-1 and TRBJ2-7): KAGVTQTPRYLIKTRGQQVTLSCSPISGHRSVSWYQQTPGQGLQFLFEYFSETQRNKGNFPGRFSGRQFSNSRSEMNVSTLELGDSALYLCASTVSGVSYEQYFGPGTRLTVT.

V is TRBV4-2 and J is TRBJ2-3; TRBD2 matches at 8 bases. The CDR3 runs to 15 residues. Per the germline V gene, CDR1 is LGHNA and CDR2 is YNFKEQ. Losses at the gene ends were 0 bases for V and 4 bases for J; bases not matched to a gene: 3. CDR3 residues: CASSQDTSGPDTQYF. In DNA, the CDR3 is TGTGCCAGCAGCCAAGATACTAGCGGCCCAGATACGCAGTATTTT.

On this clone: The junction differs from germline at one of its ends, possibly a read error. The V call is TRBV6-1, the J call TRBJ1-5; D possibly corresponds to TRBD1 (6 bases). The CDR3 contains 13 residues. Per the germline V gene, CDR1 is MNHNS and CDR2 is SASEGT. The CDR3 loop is CASSEEQGFPQHF. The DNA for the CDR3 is TGTGCCAGCAGCGAAGAACAGGGATTTCCCCAGCATTTT.

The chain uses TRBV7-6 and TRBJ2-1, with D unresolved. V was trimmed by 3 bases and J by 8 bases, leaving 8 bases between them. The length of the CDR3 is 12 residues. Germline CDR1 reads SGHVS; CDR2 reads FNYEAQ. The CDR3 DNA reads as TGTGCCAGCAGCTTTGTCCTAGATGAGCAGTTCTTC. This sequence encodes CASSFVLDEQFF.

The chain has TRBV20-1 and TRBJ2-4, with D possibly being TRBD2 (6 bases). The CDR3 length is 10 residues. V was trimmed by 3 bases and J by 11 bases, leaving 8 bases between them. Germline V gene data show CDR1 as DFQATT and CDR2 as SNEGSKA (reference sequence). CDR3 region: CSASGEVQYF. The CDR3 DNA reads TGCAGTGCTAGTGGGGAGGTTCAGTACTTC.

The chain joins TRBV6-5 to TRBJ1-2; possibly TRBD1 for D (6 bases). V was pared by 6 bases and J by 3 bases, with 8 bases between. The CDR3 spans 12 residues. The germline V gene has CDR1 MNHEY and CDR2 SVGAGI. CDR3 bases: TGTGCCAGCAGGAGGACAGACTATGGCTACACCTTC. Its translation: CASRRTDYGYTF.

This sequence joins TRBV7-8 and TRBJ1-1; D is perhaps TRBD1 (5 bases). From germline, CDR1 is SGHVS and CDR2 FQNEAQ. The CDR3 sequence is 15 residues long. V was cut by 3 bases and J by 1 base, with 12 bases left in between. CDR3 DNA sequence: TGTGCCAGCAGCTTGGGTAGGAGGGGGAACACTGAAGCTTTCTTT. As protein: CASSLGRRGNTEAFF.

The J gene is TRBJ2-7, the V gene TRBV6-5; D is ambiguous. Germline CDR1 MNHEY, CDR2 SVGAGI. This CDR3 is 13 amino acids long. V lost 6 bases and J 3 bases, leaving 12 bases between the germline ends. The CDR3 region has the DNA TGTGCCAGCAGCCCCACCGAGATCTACGAGCAGTACTTC. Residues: CASSPTEIYEQYF.

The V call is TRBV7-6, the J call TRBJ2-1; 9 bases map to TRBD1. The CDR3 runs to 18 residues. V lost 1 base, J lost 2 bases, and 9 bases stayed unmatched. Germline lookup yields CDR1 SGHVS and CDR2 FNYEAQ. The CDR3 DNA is TGTGCCAGCAGCTTAGTGGGTCCCCGACAGGGGGCCTACAATGAGCAGTTCTTC. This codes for CASSLVGPRQGAYNEQFF.

The CDR3 nucleotides read TGTGCCAGCAGCTCCGGGACTAGCGGTGACAATGAGCAGTTCTTC. As protein: CASSSGTSGDNEQFF. The chain has TRBV5-4 and TRBJ2-1, with TRBD2 matching over 11 bases. Germline V gene lookup returns CDR1 SGHNT and CDR2 YYREEE (reference sequence). The trim removed 3 bases at V and 5 bases at J, leaving 4 bases unmatched. The CDR3 is 15 amino acids.